A single sample gave rise to the 32 T cell receptor beta chains below, sequenced in a study of T cell responses to AZD1222 COVID-19 vaccine. Sequencing used immunoSEQ multiplex PCR; TCRdb keeps in-frame clones, though not all of them. The profile shows approximately 160,000 clones, 75% to 95% of them singletons. The sample in question was peripheral blood, obtained on day 0 of AZD1222 vaccination. These receptors all come from an adult in good health.

In DNA, the CDR3 is TGTGCCAGCAGCCTCGGGCAGGAGACCTACGAGCAGTACTTC. This gives the protein CASSLGQETYEQYF. The chain links TRBV28 to TRBJ2-7, with D unclear. The CDR3 spans 14 residues. Germline-derived CDR1 and CDR2 are MDHEN and SYDVKM. Deletions cut 6 bases from V and 2 bases from J, with 14 bases between.

This clone was found once. CDR3 sequence: CASSLVGSTGGSPLHF. In nucleotides, the CDR3 is TGTGCCAGCAGCTTAGTGGGTTCAACAGGTGGTTCACCCCTCCACTTT. The chain combines TRBV7-2 with TRBJ1-6; TRBD1 is a possible D gene (5 bases). The CDR3 totals 16 residues. Germline assignment: CDR1 SGHTA and CDR2 FQGNSA. V dropped 1 base and J dropped 9 bases, with 16 bases sitting between them.

This chain uses TRBV3-1 (or the pseudogene TRBV3-2) with TRBJ1-2; the D is unclear. The V and J ends lost 0 bases and 8 bases respectively, with 16 bases between them. The CDR3 has 15 residues. CDR1 is LGHDT and CDR2 is YNNKEL in the germline V gene (reference sequence). Here the CDR3 reads CASSQDPRRPGGYTF. The CDR3 region has the DNA TGTGCCAGCAGCCAAGATCCCCGCAGGCCGGGAGGCTACACCTTC.

The chain is built from TRBV6-2 or TRBV6-3 and TRBJ2-2, with D uncertain. The germline CDR1 and CDR2 sequences are MNHEY and SVGEGT. The V end was cut by 5 bases, the J end by 3 bases, with 22 bases between. The CDR3 has 18 amino acids. The DNA of the CDR3 is TGTGCCAGCAGTCAACCACTCCGGACCTTTACCGACACCGGGGAGCTGTTTTTT. Residues: CASSQPLRTFTDTGELFF.

This chain joins TRBV20-1 and TRBJ2-2, with 8 bases fitting TRBD1. The CDR3 has 14 amino acids. V was clipped by 3 bases and J by 6 bases; unmatched bases: 6. Germline CDR1 is DFQATT and CDR2 is SNEGSKA (reference sequence). The CDR3 here is CSASRTGIPGELFF. CDR3 bases: TGCAGTGCTAGTCGGACAGGGATTCCCGGGGAGCTGTTTTTT.

J is TRBJ1-1 and V is TRBV15; D remains unclear. Looked up from germline, CDR1 is LNHNV and CDR2 is YYDKDF (reference sequence). This CDR3 has 18 amino acids. V lost 0 bases and J 0 bases, leaving 17 bases between the germline ends. CDR3 amino acids: CATSRDRSGASLNTEAFF. For the CDR3, the DNA is TGTGCCACCAGCAGAGATAGGTCAGGCGCCTCTTTGAACACTGAAGCTTTCTTT.

The chain employs TRBV3-1 (or the pseudogene TRBV3-2) and TRBJ2-3; 10 bases fit TRBD2. Germline CDR1 and CDR2: LGHDT and YNNKEL (reference sequence). The CDR3 consists of 15 residues. Trimming at V came to 6 bases and at J to 3 bases, leaving 6 bases not matched to a gene. CDR3: CASRVSGGNTDTQYF. The CDR3 region has the DNA TGTGCCAGCAGGGTTAGCGGGGGGAATACAGATACGCAGTATTTT.

The V call is TRBV12-3 or TRBV12-4, the J call TRBJ1-1; D is ambiguous. Trimming pared 4 bases from V and 1 base from J, leaving 4 bases between. This CDR3 spans 12 amino acids. CDR3 coding DNA: TGTGCCAGCAGTTGGGGGAACACTGAAGCTTTCTTT. Translating it yields CASSWGNTEAFF.

The chain uses TRBV7-9 and TRBJ2-5; D call uncertain. Trimming took 8 bases from V and 5 from J, leaving 18 bases between them. Germline CDR1 and CDR2: SEHNR and FQNEAQ (reference sequence). The CDR3 runs to 14 residues. CDR3 bases: TGTGCCAGCTCCGACTCTTCCTTTGGTGAGACCCAGTACTTC. Its translation is CASSDSSFGETQYF.

The chain couples TRBV18 to TRBJ1-4; 7 bases fit TRBD1. The trim removed 3 bases at V and 8 bases at J, leaving 6 bases unmatched. Germline CDR1 is KGHSH and CDR2 is LQKENI. The CDR3 runs 14 residues. The chain's CDR3 is CASSPGTEREKLFF. The CDR3 nucleotides are TGTGCCAGCTCACCGGGGACAGAGCGGGAAAAACTGTTTTTT.

J is TRBJ1-5 and V is TRBV27, with a possible D match to TRBD1 (5 bases). Per germline, CDR1 MNHEY and CDR2 SMNVEV (reference sequence). V lost 6 bases and J 4 bases, leaving 16 bases between the germline ends. CDR3 size: 15 residues. This chain's CDR3 is CASSYRGALNQPQHF. The DNA for the CDR3 is TGTGCCAGCAGCTATAGGGGCGCCCTTAATCAGCCCCAGCATTTT.

This clone was found once. The chain joins TRBV5-1 to TRBJ2-5, with 10 bases identical to TRBD2. V was pared by 1 base and J by 5 bases, with 5 bases of the junction left unmatched. Looked up from germline, CDR1 is SGHRS and CDR2 is YFSETQ. The CDR3 runs to 15 residues. The CDR3 bases are TGCGCCAGCAGCTTGTTGGGACTAGCGACGGAGACCCAGTACTTC. This sequence encodes CASSLLGLATETQYF.

This chain uses TRBV7-3 with TRBJ2-5; 7 bases match TRBD1. CDR3 length: 15 residues. Trimming removed 5 bases from V and 5 bases from J; junction bases left unmatched: 11. Germline CDR1 reads SGHTA; CDR2 reads FQGTGA. The CDR3 DNA sequence: TGTGCCAGCAGCATCGACAGGGCAGGGAAGGAGACCCAGTACTTC. It codes for CASSIDRAGKETQYF.

In its sample, this clone was seen once. V gene TRBV6-5 combines with J gene TRBJ2-5, with 9 bases identical to TRBD1. The germline CDR1 and CDR2 sequences are MNHEY and SVGAGI. The J segment lost 0 bases and the V segment lost 4 bases, leaving 3 bases of the junction unmatched. This CDR3 is 15 amino acids long. The CDR3 DNA reads as TGTGCCAGCAGTTCGGACAGGGGTTACCAAGAGACCCAGTACTTC. Translated: CASSSDRGYQETQYF.

The chain recombines TRBV19 with TRBJ1-1, with TRBD1 as a possible D gene (5 bases). The CDR3 loop spans 11 amino acids. V lost 7 bases, J lost 8 bases, and 11 bases lay in between. CDR1 and CDR2 (germline): LNHDA, SQIVND (reference sequence). The CDR3: CASNGHREAFF. The DNA for the CDR3 is TGTGCCAGTAACGGACACCGGGAAGCTTTCTTT. The variable domain in full, with the rest retrieved from reference TRBV19 and TRBJ1-1, is DGGITQSPKYLFRKEGQNVTLSCEQNLNHDAMYWYRQDPGQGLRLIYYSQIVNDFQKGDIAEGYSVSREKKESFPLTVTSAQKNPTAFYLCASNGHREAFFGQGTRLTVV.

The rearrangement joins TRBV2 to TRBJ2-7, with 8 bases that match TRBD1. V lost 4 bases and J lost 2; bases outside the gene matches: 7. Per the germline V gene, CDR1 is SNHLY and CDR2 is FYNNEI. The CDR3 consists of 15 residues. The CDR3 bases are TGTGCCAGCAGTGTGGACAGGGAACCAGCCTACGAGCAGTACTTC. Translated: CASSVDREPAYEQYF.

CDR3 in amino acids: CASSGLSINEQFF. CDR3 coding DNA: TGTGCCAGCAGTGGTCTAAGTATAAATGAGCAGTTCTTC. V and J are TRBV2 and TRBJ2-1; D unresolved. V gave up 4 bases and J gave up 7 bases, with 11 bases separating them. The CDR3 spans 13 residues. Germline-derived CDR1 and CDR2 are SNHLY and FYNNEI.

This chain uses TRBV6-5 with TRBJ2-5, with 8 bases aligning to TRBD2. The CDR3 length is 16 residues. Germline CDR1 and CDR2: MNHEY and SVGAGI. J was trimmed by 4 bases and V by 0 bases; bases with no gene match: 7. The CDR3 DNA is TGTGCCAGCAGTTACTCGATGACTAGCGCCGGAGAGACCCAGTACTTC. It yields the protein CASSYSMTSAGETQYF.

The chain couples TRBV27 to TRBJ1-4; 7 nucleotides line up with TRBD1. The CDR3 runs 14 residues. CDR1 is MNHEY, CDR2 SMNVEV, per germline (reference sequence). V lost 6 bases to trimming and J lost 6 bases; unmatched junction nucleotides: 7. The CDR3 spells CASRDTGADEKLFF. CDR3 DNA: TGTGCCAGCAGGGACACAGGGGCGGATGAAAAACTGTTTTTT.

The V and J genes are TRBV12-1 and TRBJ2-2; no DNA check was done on the table's D call, TRBD2. TRBV12-1 is termed a pseudogene. The CDR3 covers 16 residues. CDR3 region: CASSETSGGADGELFF. The CDR3 DNA is TGTGCCAGCAGCGAGACTAGCGGGGGGGCCGACGGGGAGCTGTTTTTT.

The CDR3 DNA is TGTGCCAGTAGTATAACCCGAGGGAAAGAGAGATATAGCAATCAGCCCCAGCATTTT. Translating it yields CASSITRGKERYSNQPQHF. The chain uses TRBV19 and TRBJ1-5; D ambiguous. CDR1 is LNHDA and CDR2 is SQIVND in the germline V gene (reference sequence). Trimming pared 2 bases from V and 0 bases from J, leaving 20 bases between. The CDR3 length is 19 residues.

In this sample, this clone turned up a few times. The chain recombines TRBV7-8 with TRBJ1-2; maybe TRBD1 (6 bases). This CDR3 has 13 residues. Between the trimmed V and J ends, which lost 5 bases and 7 bases, there was a span of 14 bases. From germline, CDR1 is SGHVS and CDR2 FQNEAQ. The DNA for the CDR3 is TGTGCCAGCAGCATAGACAGGCGCAGTGGCTACACCTTC. Translated: CASSIDRRSGYTF.

The genes are TRBV3-1 (or the pseudogene TRBV3-2) and TRBJ1-1; D gene uncertain. From germline, CDR1 is LGHDT and CDR2 YNNKEL (reference sequence). V was pared by 1 base and J by 2 bases, with 11 bases between. The CDR3 runs 15 residues. CDR3 amino acids: CASSQGGVLNTEAFF. Written as DNA, the CDR3 is TGTGCCAGCAGCCAAGGCGGGGTTCTAAACACTGAAGCTTTCTTT.

V is TRBV19 and J is TRBJ1-2, with 9 bases aligning to TRBD1. The CDR3 is 13 amino acids. Germline CDR1 LNHDA, CDR2 SQIVND (reference sequence). J lost 5 bases, V lost 3 bases, and 1 base had no gene match. CDR3 sequence: CASSIGTGYGYTF. The CDR3 DNA reads TGTGCCAGTAGTATTGGGACAGGGTATGGCTACACCTTC.

This clone has a single count. V gene TRBV10-3 combines with J gene TRBJ1-2, with D tentatively TRBD1 (6 bases). CDR3 length: 14 amino acids. CDR1 is ENHRY and CDR2 is SYGVKD in the germline V gene. The germline V and J ends were trimmed by 4 bases and 4 bases, with 13 bases remaining between them. The chain's CDR3 is CAISGPGVSYGYTF. CDR3 nucleotides: TGTGCCATCAGTGGCCCAGGGGTGAGCTATGGCTACACCTTC.

The chain uses TRBV11-3 and TRBJ1-1, with 9 nucleotides matching TRBD1. The CDR3 is made up of 15 amino acids. Trimming at V came to 5 bases and at J to 5 bases, leaving 9 bases not matched to a gene. Germline V gives CDR1 SGHNT, CDR2 YENEEA. The CDR3 protein is CASSLGGDRVTEAFF. CDR3 coding DNA: TGTGCCAGCAGCCTGGGAGGGGACAGGGTAACTGAAGCTTTCTTT.

This chain connects TRBV27 to TRBJ1-1; possible D gene TRBD1, 6 bases. The germline CDR1 and CDR2 sequences are MNHEY and SMNVEV (reference sequence). The CDR3 sequence is 15 residues long. Trimming left V 5 bases short and J 3 bases short, with 16 bases between. CDR3 DNA: TGTGCCAGCAGTCTGGGACACCCCAGCTACACTGAAGCTTTCTTT. Translated: CASSLGHPSYTEAFF.

This chain uses TRBV6-5 with TRBJ2-1; weak D call: TRBD1 (5 bases). Looked up from germline, CDR1 is MNHEY and CDR2 is SVGAGI. Trimming stripped 8 bases from V and 1 base from J, with 12 bases between. This CDR3 has 14 residues. As DNA, the CDR3 is TGTGCCAGCTCGGCAGGGCCGTCCTACAATGAGCAGTTCTTC. This encodes CASSAGPSYNEQFF.

V is TRBV19 and J is TRBJ2-7; possibly TRBD1 for D (6 bases). V dropped 5 bases and J dropped 5 bases, with 10 bases sitting between them. Germline V gene sequence: CDR1 LNHDA, CDR2 SQIVND (reference sequence). This CDR3 contains 12 residues. CDR3 sequence reads: CASSPGADEQYF. The CDR3 coding sequence is TGTGCCAGTAGTCCAGGGGCGGACGAGCAGTACTTC.

This chain connects TRBV7-9 to TRBJ2-3; the D gene could be TRBD1 or TRBD2 (5 bases each). The CDR3 runs to 14 residues. Trimming removed 2 bases at V and 4 bases at J, with 10 bases between. Germline V gene data show CDR1 as SEHNR and CDR2 as FQNEAQ (reference sequence). CDR3 sequence: CASSLMQGADTQYF. The CDR3 nucleotides are TGTGCCAGCAGCTTAATGCAGGGAGCAGATACGCAGTATTTT.

This clone was seen a handful of times. The V and J genes are TRBV5-5 and TRBJ1-1; D call uncertain. This CDR3 is built from 16 residues. The germline V and J ends were trimmed by 1 base and 1 base, with 14 bases remaining between them. CDR1 is SGHKS, CDR2 YYEKEE, per germline (reference sequence). The CDR3 sequence is CASSLYALAGNTEAFF. CDR3 bases: TGTGCCAGCAGCTTGTATGCACTGGCGGGGAACACTGAAGCTTTCTTT.

The rearrangement uses TRBV3-1 (or the pseudogene TRBV3-2) and TRBJ1-6; D is perhaps TRBD1 (5 bases). CDR1 is LGHDT, CDR2 YNNKEL, per germline (reference sequence). The V and J ends lost 1 base and 7 bases respectively, with 11 bases between them. The CDR3 extends over 15 amino acids. In nucleotides, the CDR3 is TGTGCCAGCAGCCAAGGGGGAGGGGCGAATTCACCCCTCCACTTT. Translating gives CASSQGGGANSPLHF.